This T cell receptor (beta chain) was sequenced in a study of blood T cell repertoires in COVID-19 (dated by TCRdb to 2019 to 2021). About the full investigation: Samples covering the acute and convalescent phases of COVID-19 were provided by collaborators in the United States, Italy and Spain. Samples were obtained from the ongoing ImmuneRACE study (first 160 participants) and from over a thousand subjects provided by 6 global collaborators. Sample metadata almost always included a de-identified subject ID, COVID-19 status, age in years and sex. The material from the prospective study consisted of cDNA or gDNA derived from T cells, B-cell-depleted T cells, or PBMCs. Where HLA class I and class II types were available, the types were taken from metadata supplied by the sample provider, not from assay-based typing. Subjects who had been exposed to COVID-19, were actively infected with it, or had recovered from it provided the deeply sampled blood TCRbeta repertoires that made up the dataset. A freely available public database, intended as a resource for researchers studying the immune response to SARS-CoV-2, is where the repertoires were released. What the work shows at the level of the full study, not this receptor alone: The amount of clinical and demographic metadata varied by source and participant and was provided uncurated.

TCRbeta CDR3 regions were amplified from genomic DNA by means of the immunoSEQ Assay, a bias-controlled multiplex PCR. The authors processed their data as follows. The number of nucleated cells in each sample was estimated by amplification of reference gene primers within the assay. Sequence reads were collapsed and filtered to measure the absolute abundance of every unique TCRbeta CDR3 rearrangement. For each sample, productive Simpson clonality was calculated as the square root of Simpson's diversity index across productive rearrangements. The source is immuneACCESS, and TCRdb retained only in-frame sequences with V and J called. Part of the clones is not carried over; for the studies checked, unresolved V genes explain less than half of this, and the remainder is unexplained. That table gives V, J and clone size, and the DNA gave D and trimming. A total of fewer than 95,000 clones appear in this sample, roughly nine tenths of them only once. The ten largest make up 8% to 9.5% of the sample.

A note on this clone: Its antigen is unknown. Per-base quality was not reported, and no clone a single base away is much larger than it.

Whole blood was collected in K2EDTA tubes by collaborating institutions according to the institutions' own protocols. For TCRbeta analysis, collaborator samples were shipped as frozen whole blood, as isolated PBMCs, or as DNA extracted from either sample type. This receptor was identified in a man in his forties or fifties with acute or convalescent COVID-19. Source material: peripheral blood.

Here the CDR3 is given as CASSLGGSGMNTEAFF. The nucleotide sequence is given as TGTGCCAGCAGCTTAGGGGGCTCAGGCATGAACACTGAAGCTTTCTTT. In this chain, TRBV7-2 is recombined with TRBJ1-1; TRBD1 might be the D gene, on 5 matching bases. The CDR3 holds 16 amino acids from the cysteine to the phenylalanine. The read is trimmed to its CDR3 DNA, 48 bases read in frame from base 1. CDR1 and CDR2 (SGHTA, FQGNSA) derive from the germline V gene. The junction carries 12 bases between V and J, which are trimmed by 1 base and 0 bases respectively.